The present T cell receptor beta chain was sequenced within a study of glioma-infiltrating T cells (dated by TCRdb to 2015 to 2016). For context, the study as a whole: The study sequenced TCR alpha- and beta-chain repertoires from glioma tissue, from non-neoplastic brain tissue and from matched peripheral blood mononuclear cells. To gauge divergence between tissue and blood T-cell populations, every tissue-infiltrating repertoire was compared against the peripheral blood repertoire from the same patient. Three low-grade glioma patients, 7 or 8 primary glioblastoma patients and three non-glioma patients contributing non-neoplastic brain tissue were included in the paired cohort.

This clonotype occurred many times. Its specific antigen is unknown. No base quality information exists; no much larger clone differs at one position. Broader findings and caveats from the paper: VJ-independent divergence between tissue and blood was below expectation in non-neoplastic patients but above expectation in all gliomas, especially low-grade gliomas. The group comparisons were based on small numbers of patients: three non-neoplastic, three low-grade glioma and several glioblastoma patients. Very few CDR3 sequences were shared between tissue and blood, attributed to high CDR3 diversity and limited sampling.

The iRepertoire nested amplicon-rescue multiplex PCR (arm-PCR) platform was used to amplify TCR alpha and beta CDR3 regions from RNA. For one-step reverse transcription and amplification, about 95-450 ng of tissue mRNA or PBMC total RNA was used as input. Following bead purification, Illumina adapters were added through a secondary multiplex PCR, and the libraries were then gel-purified between 200 and 400 bp. The libraries contained internal 6-nucleotide barcodes that were used for demultiplexing. Libraries were sequenced on an Illumina MiSeq with 2x220 or 2x250 nucleotide paired-end reads. On the study's bioinformatics: Paired reads were merged with FLASH 1.2.11 and aligned to the GRCh37 human genome with BWA-MEM before extracting TRA and TRB reads. An IMGT-derived reference of cassette sequences and CDR3 motifs, with pseudogenes included, was used for V and J assignment. Reads were translated in three frames, and productive CDR3s were defined as those with a C...FGXG motif and no stop codons. Clonotypes were defined as unique combinations of V-J cassette pair and CDR3 amino acid sequence. Reads were filtered by Hamming distance, with the threshold set by the sequence error rate of each sample in mapped regions. TCRdb applied fastp at Q25 and MiXCR to the public reads, then kept only in-frame beta chains. Identical CDR3 proteins give one entry, which carries the most common genes and DNA. TCRdb, not the authors, supplied the V and J calls. Recorded for this sample are tens of thousands of distinct CDR3 sequences; roughly 39% of them occurred a single time. The ten largest clones capture 35% to 45% of the sample.

The germline V gene (reference sequence) sets CDR1 to LGHDT and CDR2 to YNNKEL. From the cysteine through the phenylalanine, the CDR3 covers 15 amino acids. Only the CDR3 portion is preserved as DNA: 45 bases, with reading frame beginning at the first base. V is reduced by 1 base and J by 2 bases, leaving a spacing of 9 bases between them. The rearranged chain carries TRBV3-1 and TRBJ1-3, with a weak D call of TRBD1 (6 bases match). Sequencing used glioma tissue, nonneoplastic brain tissue, or PBMCs (not recorded which). The sequence came from a human donor with low-grade glioma or glioblastoma, undergoing nonglioma brain surgery, or in good health (not recorded which). The nucleotides read TGTGCCAGCAGCCAAGGAAGACAGGCTGGAAACACCATATATTTT. This translates into CASSQGRQAGNTIYF.